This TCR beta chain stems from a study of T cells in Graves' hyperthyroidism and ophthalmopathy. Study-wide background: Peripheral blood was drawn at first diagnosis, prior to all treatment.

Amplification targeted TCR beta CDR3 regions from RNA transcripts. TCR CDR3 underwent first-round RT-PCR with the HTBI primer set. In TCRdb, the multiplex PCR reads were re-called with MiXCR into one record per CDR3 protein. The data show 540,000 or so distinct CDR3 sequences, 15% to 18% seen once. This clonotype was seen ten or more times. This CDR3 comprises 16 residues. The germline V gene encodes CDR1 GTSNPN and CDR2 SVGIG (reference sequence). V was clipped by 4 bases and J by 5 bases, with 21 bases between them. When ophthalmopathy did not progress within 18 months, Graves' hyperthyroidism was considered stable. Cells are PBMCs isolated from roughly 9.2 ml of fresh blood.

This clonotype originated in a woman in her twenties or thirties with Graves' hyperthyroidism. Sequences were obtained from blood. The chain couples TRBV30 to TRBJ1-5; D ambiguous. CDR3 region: CAWNAIYRVRDQPQHF. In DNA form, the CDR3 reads TGTGCCTGGAATGCGATATACAGAGTCCGGGATCAGCCCCAGCATTTT.